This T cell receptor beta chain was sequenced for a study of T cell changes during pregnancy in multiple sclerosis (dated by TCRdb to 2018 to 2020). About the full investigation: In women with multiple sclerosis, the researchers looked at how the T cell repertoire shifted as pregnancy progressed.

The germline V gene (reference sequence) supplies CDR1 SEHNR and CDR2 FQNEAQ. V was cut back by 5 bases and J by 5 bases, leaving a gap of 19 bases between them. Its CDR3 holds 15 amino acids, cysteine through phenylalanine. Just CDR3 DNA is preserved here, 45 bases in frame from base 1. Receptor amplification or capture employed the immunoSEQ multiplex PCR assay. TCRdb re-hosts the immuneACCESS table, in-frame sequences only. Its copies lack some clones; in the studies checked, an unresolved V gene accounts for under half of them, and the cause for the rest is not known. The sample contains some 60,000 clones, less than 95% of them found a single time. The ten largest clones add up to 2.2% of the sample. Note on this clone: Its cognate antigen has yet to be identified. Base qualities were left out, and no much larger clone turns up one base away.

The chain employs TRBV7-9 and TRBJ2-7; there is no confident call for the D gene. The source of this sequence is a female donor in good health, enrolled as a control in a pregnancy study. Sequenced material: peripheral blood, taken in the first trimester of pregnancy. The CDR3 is CASSPRGGPLNEQYF. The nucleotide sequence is TGTGCCAGCAGCCCAAGAGGTGGCCCATTGAACGAGCAGTACTTC. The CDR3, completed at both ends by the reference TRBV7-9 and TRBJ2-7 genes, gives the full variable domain DTGVSQNPRHKITKRGQNVTFRCDPISEHNRLYWYRQTLGQGPEFLTYFQNEAQLEKSRLLSDRFSAERPKGSFSTLEIQRTEQGDSAMYLCASSPRGGPLNEQYFGPGTRLTVT.